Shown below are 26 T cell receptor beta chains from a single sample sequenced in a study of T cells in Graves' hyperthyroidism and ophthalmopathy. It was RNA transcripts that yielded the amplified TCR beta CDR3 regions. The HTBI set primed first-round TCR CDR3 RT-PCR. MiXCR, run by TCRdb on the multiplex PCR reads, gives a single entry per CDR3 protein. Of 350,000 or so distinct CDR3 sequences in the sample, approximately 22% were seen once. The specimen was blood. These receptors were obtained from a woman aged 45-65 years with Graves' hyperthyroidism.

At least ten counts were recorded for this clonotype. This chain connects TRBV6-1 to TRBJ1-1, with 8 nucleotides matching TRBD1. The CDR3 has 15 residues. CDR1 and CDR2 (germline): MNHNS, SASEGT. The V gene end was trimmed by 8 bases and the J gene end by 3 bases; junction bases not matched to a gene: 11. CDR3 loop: CASGQNPTGDTEAFF. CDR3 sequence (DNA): TGTGCCAGCGGCCAAAACCCGACAGGGGACACTGAAGCTTTCTTT.

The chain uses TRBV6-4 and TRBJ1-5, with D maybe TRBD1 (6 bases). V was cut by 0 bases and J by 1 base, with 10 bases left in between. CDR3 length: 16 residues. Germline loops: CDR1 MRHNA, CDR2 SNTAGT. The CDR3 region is CASSDSRGQSNQPQHF. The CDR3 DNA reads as TGTGCCAGCAGTGACTCGAGGGGACAAAGCAATCAGCCCCAGCATTTT.

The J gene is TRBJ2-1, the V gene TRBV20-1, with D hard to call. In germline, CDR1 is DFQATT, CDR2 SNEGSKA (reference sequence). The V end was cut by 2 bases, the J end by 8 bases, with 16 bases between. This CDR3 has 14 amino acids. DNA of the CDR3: TGCAGTGCTAGATCCGCAGGCAGGTATTATGAGCAGTTCTTC. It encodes CSARSAGRYYEQFF.

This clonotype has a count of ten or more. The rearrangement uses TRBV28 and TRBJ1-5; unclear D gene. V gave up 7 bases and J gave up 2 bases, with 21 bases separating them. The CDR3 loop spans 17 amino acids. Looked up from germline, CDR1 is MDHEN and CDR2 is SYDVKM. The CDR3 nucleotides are TGTGCCAGCACCCGTTCATTAAGGAGGTCCCGCAATCAGCCCCAGCATTTT. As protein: CASTRSLRRSRNQPQHF.

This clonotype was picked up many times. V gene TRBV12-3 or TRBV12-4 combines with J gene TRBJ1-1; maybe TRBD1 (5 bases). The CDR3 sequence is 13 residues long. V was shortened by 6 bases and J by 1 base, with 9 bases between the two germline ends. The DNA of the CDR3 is TGTGCCAGCAGGGGACGGAGGAACACTGAAGCTTTCTTT. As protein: CASRGRRNTEAFF.

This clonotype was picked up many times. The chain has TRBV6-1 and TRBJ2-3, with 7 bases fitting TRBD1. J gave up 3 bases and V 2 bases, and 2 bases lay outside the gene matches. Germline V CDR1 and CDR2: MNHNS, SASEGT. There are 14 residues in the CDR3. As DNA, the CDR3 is TGTGCCAGCAGTGAACCGACAGGGACAGATACGCAGTATTTT. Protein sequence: CASSEPTGTDTQYF.

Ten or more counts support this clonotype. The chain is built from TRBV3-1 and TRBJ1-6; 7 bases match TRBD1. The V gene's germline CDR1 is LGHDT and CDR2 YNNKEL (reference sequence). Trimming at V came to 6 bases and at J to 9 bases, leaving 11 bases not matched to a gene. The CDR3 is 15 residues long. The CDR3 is CASRGRQGQSSPLHF. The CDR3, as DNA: TGTGCCAGCAGGGGTCGACAGGGTCAGAGTTCACCCCTCCACTTT.

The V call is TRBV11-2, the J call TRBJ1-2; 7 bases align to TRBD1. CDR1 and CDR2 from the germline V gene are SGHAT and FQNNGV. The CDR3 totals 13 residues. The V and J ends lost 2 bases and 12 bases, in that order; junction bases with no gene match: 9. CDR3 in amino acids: CASSLNRGYSHTF. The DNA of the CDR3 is TGTGCCAGCAGCTTAAACAGGGGTTATAGCCACACCTTC. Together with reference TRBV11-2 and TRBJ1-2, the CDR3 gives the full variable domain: EAGVAQSPRYKIIEKRQSVAFWCNPISGHATLYWYQQILGQGPKLLIQFQNNGVVDDSQLPKDRFSAERLKGVDSTLKIQPAKLEDSAVYLCASSLNRGYSHTFGSGTRLTVV.

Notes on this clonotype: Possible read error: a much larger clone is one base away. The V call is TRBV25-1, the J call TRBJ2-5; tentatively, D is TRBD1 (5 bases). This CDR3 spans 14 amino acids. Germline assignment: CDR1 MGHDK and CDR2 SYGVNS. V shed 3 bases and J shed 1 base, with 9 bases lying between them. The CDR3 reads CASSDWTLQETQYF. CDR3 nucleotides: TGTGCCAGCAGTGACTGGACACTCCAAGAGACCCAGTACTTC.

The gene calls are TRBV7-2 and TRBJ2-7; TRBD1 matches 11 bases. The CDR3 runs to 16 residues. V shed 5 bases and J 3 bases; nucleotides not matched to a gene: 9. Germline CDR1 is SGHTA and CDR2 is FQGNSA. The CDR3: CASSETGQGASYEQYF. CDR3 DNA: TGTGCCAGCAGCGAAACTGGACAGGGGGCAAGCTACGAGCAGTACTTC. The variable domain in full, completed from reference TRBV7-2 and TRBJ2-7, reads GAGVSQSPSNKVTEKGKDVELRCDPISGHTALYWYRQSLGQGLEFLIYFQGNSAPDKSGLPSDRFSAERTGGSVSTLTIQRTQQEDSAVYLCASSETGQGASYEQYFGPGTRLTVT.

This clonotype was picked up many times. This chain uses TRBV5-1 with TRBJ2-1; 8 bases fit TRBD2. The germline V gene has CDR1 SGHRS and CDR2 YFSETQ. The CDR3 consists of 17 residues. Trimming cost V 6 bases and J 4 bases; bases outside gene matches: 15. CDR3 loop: CASTSYRASGLYNEQFF. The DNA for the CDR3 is TGCGCCAGCACCTCTTACCGGGCTAGCGGGCTTTACAATGAGCAGTTCTTC.

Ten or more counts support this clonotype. The CDR3 sequence: CASSFLGGSGTDTQYF. The CDR3 nucleotides read TGTGCCAGCAGCTTCCTGGGCGGGAGTGGGACAGATACGCAGTATTTT. The rearrangement uses TRBV11-3 and TRBJ2-3, with 7 nucleotides matching TRBD2. The CDR3 has 16 amino acids. Germline V gives CDR1 SGHNT, CDR2 YENEEA. The junction had 9 bases not matched to a gene; V was cut back by 3 bases and J by 3 bases.

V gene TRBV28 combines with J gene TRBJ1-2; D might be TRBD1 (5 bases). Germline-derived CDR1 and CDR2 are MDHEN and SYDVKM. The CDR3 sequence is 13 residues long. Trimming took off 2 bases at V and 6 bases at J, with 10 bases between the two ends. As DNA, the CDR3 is TGTGCCAGCAGTTTAATCGGGGCTAATGGCTACACCTTC. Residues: CASSLIGANGYTF.

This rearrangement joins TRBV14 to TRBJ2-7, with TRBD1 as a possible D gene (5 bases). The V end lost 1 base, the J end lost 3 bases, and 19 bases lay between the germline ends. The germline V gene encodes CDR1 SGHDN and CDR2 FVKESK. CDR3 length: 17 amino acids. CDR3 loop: CASSQVIGDRGYYEQYF. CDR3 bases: TGTGCCAGCAGCCAAGTAATCGGCGATAGGGGCTACTACGAGCAGTACTTC.

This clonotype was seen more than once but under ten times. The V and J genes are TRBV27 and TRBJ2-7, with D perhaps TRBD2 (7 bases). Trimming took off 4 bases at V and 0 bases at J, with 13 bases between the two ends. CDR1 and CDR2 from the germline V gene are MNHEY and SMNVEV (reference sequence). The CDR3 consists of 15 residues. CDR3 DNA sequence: TGTGCCAGCAGTTGGGGGGGCACGAGCTCCTACGAGCAGTACTTC. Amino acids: CASSWGGTSSYEQYF.

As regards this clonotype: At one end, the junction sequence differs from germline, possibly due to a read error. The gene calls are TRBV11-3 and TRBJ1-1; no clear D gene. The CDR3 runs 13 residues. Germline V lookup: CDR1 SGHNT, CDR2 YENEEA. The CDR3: CASSPPARSEALF. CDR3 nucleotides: TGTGCCAGCAGCCCGCCCGCAAGGTCTGAAGCTCTCTTT.

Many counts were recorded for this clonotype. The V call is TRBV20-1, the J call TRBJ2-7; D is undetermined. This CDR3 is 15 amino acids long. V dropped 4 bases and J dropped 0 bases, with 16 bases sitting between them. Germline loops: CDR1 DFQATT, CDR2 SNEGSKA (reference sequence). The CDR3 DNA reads TGCAGTGCTACCCGACTTGGCCGAGACTCCTACGAGCAGTACTTC. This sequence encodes CSATRLGRDSYEQYF.

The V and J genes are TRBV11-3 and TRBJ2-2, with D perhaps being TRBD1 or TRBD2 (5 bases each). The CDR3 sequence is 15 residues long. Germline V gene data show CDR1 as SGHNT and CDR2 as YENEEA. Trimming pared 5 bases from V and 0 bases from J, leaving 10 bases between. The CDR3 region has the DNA TGTGCCAGCAGCCTCGAGGGACCGAACACCGGGGAGCTGTTTTTT. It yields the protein CASSLEGPNTGELFF.

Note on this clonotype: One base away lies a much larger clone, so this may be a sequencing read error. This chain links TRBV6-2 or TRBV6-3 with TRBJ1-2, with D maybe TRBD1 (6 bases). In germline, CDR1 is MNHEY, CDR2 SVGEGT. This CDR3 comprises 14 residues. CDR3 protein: CASSWDGGGYSYTF. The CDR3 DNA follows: TGTGCCAGCAGCTGGGACGGCGGGGGCTATAGCTACACCTTC.

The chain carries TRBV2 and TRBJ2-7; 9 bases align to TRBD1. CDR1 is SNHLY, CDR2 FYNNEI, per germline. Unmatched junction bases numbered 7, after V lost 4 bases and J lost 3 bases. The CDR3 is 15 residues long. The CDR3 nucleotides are TGTGCCAGCAGTGGTGGGACAGGGACGCACTACGAGCAGTACTTC. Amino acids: CASSGGTGTHYEQYF.

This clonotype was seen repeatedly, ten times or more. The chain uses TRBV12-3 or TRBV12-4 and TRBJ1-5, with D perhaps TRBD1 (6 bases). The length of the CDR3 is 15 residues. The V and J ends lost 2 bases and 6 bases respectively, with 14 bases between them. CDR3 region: CASSLKTGPPQPQHF. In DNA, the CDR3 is TGTGCCAGCAGTTTAAAAACAGGGCCCCCTCAGCCCCAGCATTTT.

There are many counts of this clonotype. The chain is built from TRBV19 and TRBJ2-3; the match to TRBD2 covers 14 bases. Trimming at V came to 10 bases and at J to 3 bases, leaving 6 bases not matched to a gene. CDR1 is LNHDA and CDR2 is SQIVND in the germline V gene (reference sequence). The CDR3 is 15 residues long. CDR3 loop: CANETSGGVTDTQYF. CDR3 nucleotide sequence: TGTGCCAACGAGACTAGCGGGGGGGTTACAGATACGCAGTATTTT.

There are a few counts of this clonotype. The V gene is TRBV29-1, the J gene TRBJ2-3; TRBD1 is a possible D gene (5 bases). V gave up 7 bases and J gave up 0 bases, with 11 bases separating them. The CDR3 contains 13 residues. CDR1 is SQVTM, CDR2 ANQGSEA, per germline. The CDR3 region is CSADSPSTDTQYF. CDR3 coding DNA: TGCAGCGCCGACAGTCCTAGCACAGATACGCAGTATTTT.

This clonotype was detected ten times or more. The CDR3 nucleotides read TGTGCCAGCAGCGGGGGACTAGCGAAGAACAATGAGCAGTTCTTC. Its translation: CASSGGLAKNNEQFF. The chain links TRBV7-6 to TRBJ2-1, with 10 bases matching TRBD2. The J segment lost 5 bases and the V segment lost 5 bases, leaving 6 bases of the junction unmatched. The CDR3 runs to 15 residues. CDR1 is SGHVS and CDR2 is FNYEAQ in the germline V gene.

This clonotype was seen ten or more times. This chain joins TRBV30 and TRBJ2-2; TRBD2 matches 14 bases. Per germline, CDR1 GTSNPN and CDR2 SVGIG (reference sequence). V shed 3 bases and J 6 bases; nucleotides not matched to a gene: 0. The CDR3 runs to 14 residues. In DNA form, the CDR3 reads TGTGCCTGGAGGGGACTAGCGGGAGCCGGGGAGCTGTTTTTT. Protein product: CAWRGLAGAGELFF.

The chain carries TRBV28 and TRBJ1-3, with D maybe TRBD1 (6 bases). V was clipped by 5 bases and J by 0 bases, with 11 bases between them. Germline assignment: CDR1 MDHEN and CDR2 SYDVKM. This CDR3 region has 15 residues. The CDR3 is CASSPGQRSGNTIYF. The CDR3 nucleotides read TGTGCCAGCAGTCCCGGACAGCGCTCTGGAAACACCATATATTTT.